Each of the 30 T cell receptor beta chains below was sequenced from the same sample in a study of PD-L1 blockade in urothelial cancer. Sample time point: pretreatment peripheral blood. Some clones are missing from TCRdb's copy, which holds only in-frame ones; the method was immunoSEQ multiplex PCR. Counted here are roughly 56,000 clones, 85% to 90% occurring once; the ten biggest clones make up around 22%. The input for sequencing was PBMCs, taken around atezolizumab (anti-PD-L1) treatment. The origin of the receptors is a man in his 60s with urothelial cancer.

This rearrangement joins TRBV4-2 to TRBJ2-7; the D gene is possibly TRBD1 (6 bases). The ends were cut back, 5 bases at V and 2 bases at J, with 16 bases in the middle. Germline V gene lookup returns CDR1 LGHNA and CDR2 YNFKEQ. The CDR3 totals 15 residues. DNA for the CDR3: TGTGCCAGCAGCTTGGGGGCCGGGACACCCTACGAGCAGTACTTC. As protein: CASSLGAGTPYEQYF.

This chain joins TRBV6-5 and TRBJ2-1; 9 bases fit TRBD2. The CDR3 covers 16 residues. The germline gives CDR1 MNHEY, CDR2 SVGAGI. With 2 bases clipped from V and 7 bases from J, the junction kept 9 bases outside the gene matches. CDR3 loop: CASSYGGLAGWNEQFF. Written as DNA, the CDR3 is TGTGCCAGCAGTTACGGGGGGCTAGCGGGGTGGAATGAGCAGTTCTTC.

This chain connects TRBV5-8 to TRBJ2-5; 9 bases map to TRBD1. The CDR3 is 15 amino acids. The trim removed 0 bases at V and 6 bases at J, leaving 6 bases unmatched. CDR1 is SGHTS, CDR2 YDEGEE, per germline. The CDR3 DNA reads TGTGCCAGCAGCTTGGGGGGGACAGGGCGGAAGACCCAGTACTTC. Translating gives CASSLGGTGRKTQYF.

The rearrangement uses TRBV5-8 and TRBJ2-3; D perhaps matches TRBD2 (5 bases). V was trimmed by 4 bases and J by 0 bases, leaving 21 bases between them. The CDR3 loop spans 18 amino acids. Germline V lookup: CDR1 SGHTS, CDR2 YDEGEE. The CDR3 spells CASSHSLGLGVSTDTQYF. For the CDR3, the DNA is TGTGCCAGCAGCCATTCTCTCGGTCTCGGGGTTAGCACAGATACGCAGTATTTT.

V is TRBV29-1 and J is TRBJ2-5; D perhaps matches TRBD1 (7 bases). The DNA end favors TRBJ2-7, so the J call may be wrong. CDR1 is SQVTM, CDR2 ANQGSEA, per germline. This CDR3 region has 11 residues. The CDR3 sequence: CSVQGGYEQYF. DNA for the CDR3: TGCAGCGTCCAGGGGGGATACGAGCAGTACTTC.

V gene TRBV19 combines with J gene TRBJ1-5; 11 bases align to TRBD1. CDR1 LNHDA and CDR2 SQIVND come from the germline V gene (reference sequence). The CDR3 covers 15 residues. Trimming took 5 bases from V and 0 from J; bases not matched to a gene: 0. CDR3 region: CASSGQGASNQPQHF. The CDR3 region has the DNA TGTGCCAGTAGTGGACAGGGGGCTAGCAATCAGCCCCAGCATTTT.

V and J are TRBV2 and TRBJ2-7; maybe TRBD2 (6 bases). Trimming took off 2 bases at V and 3 bases at J, with 8 bases between the two ends. This CDR3 comprises 13 residues. Germline values: CDR1 SNHLY, CDR2 FYNNEI. The CDR3 nucleotides read TGTGCCAGCAGTGAACAGGGACTCTACGAGCAGTACTTC. It is translated as CASSEQGLYEQYF.

The chain couples TRBV30 to TRBJ1-1, with D perhaps TRBD1 (6 bases). Trimming removed 5 bases from V and 5 bases from J, with 15 bases in between. From germline, CDR1 is GTSNPN and CDR2 SVGIG (reference sequence). This CDR3 contains 13 residues. CDR3: CAWSRRRGTEAFF. The CDR3 nucleotides are TGTGCCTGGTCCCGACGCAGGGGTACTGAAGCTTTCTTT.

The genes are TRBV6-1 and TRBJ2-5, with D perhaps TRBD1 (5 bases). There are 15 residues in the CDR3. Trimming stripped 2 bases from V and 2 bases from J, with 12 bases between. Per the germline V gene, CDR1 is MNHNS and CDR2 is SASEGT. This CDR3 is CASSEPRGAQETQYF. As DNA, the CDR3 is TGTGCCAGCAGTGAACCTCGTGGGGCGCAAGAGACCCAGTACTTC.

This sequence joins TRBV7-2 and TRBJ2-7, with 9 nucleotides matching TRBD2. The CDR3 contains 14 residues. Unmatched junction bases numbered 2, after V lost 5 bases and J lost 0 bases. Germline V gene sequence: CDR1 SGHTA, CDR2 FQGNSA. The CDR3 here is CASSTGLASYEQYF. The CDR3 DNA sequence: TGTGCCAGCAGCACGGGACTAGCCTCCTACGAGCAGTACTTC.

The genes are TRBV19 and TRBJ2-3; D gene uncertain. With 3 bases removed from V and 2 bases from J, the gap between germline ends came to 9 bases. Germline V gives CDR1 LNHDA, CDR2 SQIVND (reference sequence). CDR3 length: 14 amino acids. This CDR3 reads CASSMEQFTDTQYF. As DNA, the CDR3 is TGTGCCAGTAGTATGGAACAGTTCACAGATACGCAGTATTTT.

The rearrangement links TRBV5-1 to TRBJ2-1, with 14 bases identical to TRBD2. Germline CDR1 reads SGHRS; CDR2 reads YFSETQ. The CDR3 covers 17 residues. Trimming took 4 bases from V and 7 from J; bases not matched to a gene: 10. The CDR3 nucleotides are TGCGCCAGCAGCCCTGGACTAGCGGGGGGTTTAAGGAATGAGCAGTTCTTC. It yields the protein CASSPGLAGGLRNEQFF.

The rearrangement links TRBV6-1 to TRBJ1-2; 8 bases are a match to TRBD1. After removal of 4 bases from V and 1 base from J, the junction contained 5 bases not matched to a gene. The CDR3 totals 15 residues. Germline V gene sequence: CDR1 MNHNS, CDR2 SASEGT. CDR3 amino acids: CASSGGQGGNYGYTF. The CDR3 nucleotides are TGTGCCAGCAGTGGAGGACAGGGCGGTAACTATGGCTACACCTTC.

The chain links TRBV4-1 to TRBJ2-7, with TRBD2 matching 7 bases. The CDR3 spans 14 residues. The V segment lost 4 bases and the J segment 2 bases; nucleotides outside the gene matches: 5. Germline V gene sequence: CDR1 MGHRA, CDR2 YSYEKL. CDR3 coding DNA: TGCGCCAGCAGCCCAGCGGGAAGGGCCTACGAGCAGTACTTC. Translation: CASSPAGRAYEQYF.

The V gene is TRBV6-1, the J gene TRBJ1-1; D is uncertain. This CDR3 is built from 17 residues. Germline CDR1 MNHNS, CDR2 SASEGT. Between the trimmed V and J ends, which lost 2 bases and 6 bases, there was a span of 22 bases. CDR3 in amino acids: CASSERFAGGGVAEAFF. CDR3 DNA: TGTGCCAGCAGTGAAAGGTTCGCGGGAGGAGGAGTGGCTGAAGCTTTCTTT.

J is TRBJ1-3 and V is TRBV7-9; TRBD1 aligns across 8 bases. Losses at the gene ends were 5 bases for V and 0 bases for J; bases not matched to a gene: 9. Germline CDR1 and CDR2: SEHNR and FQNEAQ (reference sequence). There are 17 residues in the CDR3. The CDR3 region has the DNA TGTGCCAGCAGCGGTACTGGACAGGGCGACTCTGGAAACACCATATATTTT. Translating it yields CASSGTGQGDSGNTIYF.

This chain joins TRBV5-5 and TRBJ1-3, with a weak D call TRBD1 (6 bases). CDR3 size: 17 residues. Trimming took off 3 bases at V and 0 bases at J, with 16 bases between the two ends. Per germline, CDR1 SGHKS and CDR2 YYEKEE (reference sequence). DNA of the CDR3: TGTGCCAGCAGCTCCCAGCTTCGGACAGACTCTGGAAACACCATATATTTT. Translation gives CASSSQLRTDSGNTIYF.

DNA of the CDR3: TGCAGCGTCCCCGAGGTGGGGGGTGGGGGTGCTGAAGCTTTCTTT. Amino acids: CSVPEVGGGGAEAFF. The genes are TRBV29-1 and TRBJ1-1, with D perhaps TRBD1 (5 bases). Germline V gene sequence: CDR1 SQVTM, CDR2 ANQGSEA. The V and J ends lost 6 bases and 6 bases respectively, with 23 bases between them. CDR3 length equals 15 residues.

DNA of the CDR3: TGTGCCAGCAGCTTGACTAGCGGAGCTCAACAAGAGACCCAGTACTTC. This translates into CASSLTSGAQQETQYF. V usage is TRBV5-6 and J usage is TRBJ2-5, with 8 bases fitting TRBD2. CDR3 length equals 16 residues. The V and J ends lost 1 base and 2 bases, in that order; junction bases with no gene match: 7. Germline CDR1 and CDR2: SGHDT and YYEEEE.

The rearrangement links TRBV6-5 to TRBJ2-7, with 9 bases fitting TRBD1. This CDR3 is 12 amino acids long. V trimming: 4 bases; J trimming: 6 bases; junction bases outside the gene matches: 1. Germline V gives CDR1 MNHEY, CDR2 SVGAGI. DNA for the CDR3: TGTGCCAGCAGTTTGACAGGGGGCGAGCAGTACTTC. Its translation is CASSLTGGEQYF.

The rearrangement joins TRBV6-6 to TRBJ1-1; D unresolved. The CDR3 length is 14 residues. The germline gives CDR1 MNHNY, CDR2 SVGAGI (reference sequence). Deletions cut 3 bases from V and 4 bases from J, with 12 bases between. CDR3 DNA sequence: TGTGCCAGCAGTTATAAGAAAATCGGCACTGAAGCTTTCTTT. It is translated as CASSYKKIGTEAFF.

V gene TRBV12-5 combines with J gene TRBJ2-3, with D perhaps matching TRBD1 (6 bases). The V gene lost 7 bases and the J gene lost 2 bases, with 13 bases spanning the gap. CDR1 is LGHNT and CDR2 is FRNRAP in the germline V gene. This CDR3 region has 14 residues. Written as DNA, the CDR3 is TGTGCTAGTGCCACGGACAGAAACACAGATACGCAGTATTTT. It codes for CASATDRNTDTQYF.

This sequence joins TRBV5-1 and TRBJ2-2; the D is unclear. Germline V CDR1 and CDR2: SGHRS, YFSETQ. The CDR3 sequence is 14 residues long. Trimming left V 4 bases short and J 4 bases short, with 11 bases between. The CDR3 DNA is TGCGCCAGCAGCCCATCTTCGGGCACCGGGGAGCTGTTTTTT. Encoded protein: CASSPSSGTGELFF.

The chain carries TRBV19 and TRBJ2-4; TRBD1 aligns across 9 bases. CDR1 and CDR2 from the germline V gene are LNHDA and SQIVND (reference sequence). J lost 2 bases, V lost 6 bases, and 5 bases had no gene match. The length of the CDR3 is 15 residues. The CDR3 reads CASSPTGGTKNIQYF. The CDR3 bases are TGTGCCAGTAGCCCGACAGGGGGGACCAAAAACATTCAGTACTTC.

V gene TRBV6-1 combines with J gene TRBJ1-2; the D gene is possibly TRBD1 (6 bases). This CDR3 contains 12 residues. Trimming cost V 8 bases and J 1 base, with 8 bases left between them. Germline assignment: CDR1 MNHNS and CDR2 SASEGT. CDR3 coding DNA: TGTGCCAGCCTACAGGGTAACTATGGCTACACCTTC. Protein sequence: CASLQGNYGYTF.

The gene calls are TRBV11-2 and TRBJ2-1; 9 bases line up with TRBD1. V trimming: 5 bases; J trimming: 1 base; junction bases outside the gene matches: 6. The CDR3 covers 16 residues. The germline V gene has CDR1 SGHAT and CDR2 FQNNGV. The CDR3 loop reads CASSPTGGKSYNEQFF. The CDR3 nucleotides are TGTGCCAGCAGCCCCACAGGGGGCAAGTCCTACAATGAGCAGTTCTTC.

The chain couples TRBV5-6 to TRBJ2-3, with TRBD1 identical over 7 bases. The CDR3 totals 13 residues. Trimming cost V 4 bases and J 6 bases; bases outside gene matches: 5. Looked up from germline, CDR1 is SGHDT and CDR2 is YYEEEE. The CDR3 sequence is CASSQDRVDTQYF. CDR3 nucleotides: TGTGCCAGCAGCCAAGACAGGGTGGATACGCAGTATTTT.

This sequence joins TRBV7-2 and TRBJ2-3; 7 bases align to TRBD1. The V and J ends lost 5 bases and 0 bases, in that order; junction bases with no gene match: 5. CDR3 size: 15 residues. The germline V gene encodes CDR1 SGHTA and CDR2 FQGNSA. The CDR3, as DNA: TGTGCCAGCAGCATCAAGGGGGCAAGCACAGATACGCAGTATTTT. This encodes CASSIKGASTDTQYF.

This sequence joins TRBV7-8 and TRBJ1-2; 9 bases are shared with TRBD1. Germline loops: CDR1 SGHVS, CDR2 FQNEAQ. The length of the CDR3 is 13 residues. The V and J ends lost 5 bases and 8 bases, in that order; junction bases with no gene match: 6. CDR3 DNA: TGTGCCAGCAGCCCAACAGGGGGCACAGGCTACACCTTC. Amino acids: CASSPTGGTGYTF.

As to this clone: One end of the junction fails to match germline, which may point to a read error. This sequence joins TRBV11-2 and TRBJ2-7, with TRBD2 identical over 11 bases. The CDR3 has 18 amino acids. Germline V gene lookup returns CDR1 SGHAT and CDR2 FQNNGV. CDR3 bases: TGTGCCAGCAGCTTAGATCTGGGACTAGCGGACTCTGGCTACGAGCAGTACTTT. Translation: CASSLDLGLADSGYEQYF.